The next 30 T cell receptor beta chains were all read from a single sample in a study of control samples from healthy donors and cancer patients. Profiled with immunoSEQ multiplex PCR; TCRdb holds only in-frame clones, not every one. The data show 150,000 to 200,000 clones, around 96% seen once. The sample was blood. All receptors come from a woman aged 40 to 50 in good health.

The gene calls are TRBV7-7 and TRBJ2-5; D unresolved. The germline CDR1 and CDR2 sequences are SSHAT and FNYEAQ (reference sequence). Trimming cost V 1 base and J 0 bases, with 9 bases left between them. This CDR3 is built from 15 residues. The CDR3, as DNA: TGTGCCAGCAGCTTAGGGCCTGGGTACCAAGAGACCCAGTACTTC. It encodes CASSLGPGYQETQYF.

The chain is built from TRBV19 and TRBJ2-7, with TRBD1 matching 8 bases. Germline V gene sequence: CDR1 LNHDA, CDR2 SQIVND (reference sequence). Trimming removed 3 bases from V and 3 bases from J; junction bases left unmatched: 7. This CDR3 has 15 residues. The CDR3 reads CASSIFRDRSYEQYF. In DNA, the CDR3 is TGTGCCAGTAGTATTTTTCGGGACAGGAGCTACGAGCAGTACTTC.

The rearrangement links TRBV19 to TRBJ1-3; 8 nucleotides match TRBD1. The CDR3 is made up of 14 amino acids. The V gene end was trimmed by 3 bases and the J gene end by 7 bases; junction bases not matched to a gene: 5. From germline, CDR1 is LNHDA and CDR2 SQIVND (reference sequence). The CDR3 loop reads CASSMDRAKNTIYF. In nucleotides, the CDR3 is TGTGCCAGTAGTATGGACAGGGCGAAGAACACCATATATTTT.

V is TRBV12-2 and J is TRBJ2-7; TRBD2 was called by the table and not checked on the DNA. TRBV12-2 has pseudogene status. This CDR3 is built from 13 residues. The CDR3 nucleotides read TGTGCAAGTCGCCCGTCCGGAGCCTACGAGCAGTACTTC. This translates into CASRPSGAYEQYF.

The rearrangement links TRBV7-2 to TRBJ1-2, with D perhaps matching TRBD1 (5 bases). Germline V gives CDR1 SGHTA, CDR2 FQGNSA. The V end lost 1 base, the J end lost 6 bases, and 15 bases lay between the germline ends. This CDR3 is built from 15 residues. The CDR3 here is CASSLVYGGGNGYTF. Written as DNA, the CDR3 is TGTGCCAGCAGCTTAGTATATGGTGGGGGTAATGGCTACACCTTC. Complete variable domain (other parts from reference TRBV7-2 and TRBJ1-2): GAGVSQSPSNKVTEKGKDVELRCDPISGHTALYWYRQSLGQGLEFLIYFQGNSAPDKSGLPSDRFSAERTGGSVSTLTIQRTQQEDSAVYLCASSLVYGGGNGYTFGSGTRLTVV.

The V call is TRBV7-9, the J call TRBJ2-6; 7 positions agree with TRBD1. The germline gives CDR1 SEHNR, CDR2 FQNEAQ (reference sequence). The ends lost 0 bases at V and 0 bases at J; junction bases unmatched: 5. The CDR3 extends over 18 amino acids. The CDR3 region has the DNA TGTGCCAGCAGCTTAGCCTTGGGACAGACCTCTGGGGCCAACGTCCTGACTTTC. Translation: CASSLALGQTSGANVLTF.

The chain has TRBV29-1 and TRBJ2-7; 9 bases fit TRBD1. The CDR3 loop spans 14 amino acids. Looked up from germline, CDR1 is SQVTM and CDR2 is ANQGSEA. Trimming took 7 bases from V and 2 from J; bases not matched to a gene: 9. CDR3: CSAGTGRTPYEQYF. For the CDR3, the DNA is TGCAGCGCAGGGACAGGGCGGACTCCCTACGAGCAGTACTTC.

With regard to this clone: Different DNA sequences within this sample yield the same CDR3. The CDR3 loop reads CASSLVEGNQPQHF. Written as DNA, the CDR3 is TGTGCCAGCAGCTTAGTCGAGGGCAATCAGCCCCAGCATTTT. The chain carries TRBV7-2 and TRBJ1-5; D is ambiguous. The CDR3 is 14 residues long. In germline, CDR1 is SGHTA, CDR2 FQGNSA. Trimming removed 1 base from V and 2 bases from J, with 6 bases in between.

The V and J genes are TRBV10-3 and TRBJ1-2, with 7 bases matching TRBD1. CDR3 size: 13 residues. Germline V gene data show CDR1 as ENHRY and CDR2 as SYGVKD. V lost 8 bases to trimming and J lost 4 bases; unmatched junction nucleotides: 7. The CDR3 protein is CAIDRQGSYGYTF. The CDR3 coding sequence is TGTGCCATCGATCGACAGGGTAGCTATGGCTACACCTTC.

This clone came up once. Relative to the germline gene, one junction end is altered; a read error may explain this. The chain joins TRBV7-7 to TRBJ1-1; no firm D call. CDR1 is SSHAT and CDR2 is FNYEAQ in the germline V gene (reference sequence). The CDR3 totals 13 residues. The CDR3 bases are TGTGCTAGCAGCCCGCGAAAAAGTGGTGAAGCTTTCTTT. Protein: CASSPRKSGEAFF.

J is TRBJ1-1 and V is TRBV7-2, with 9 bases lining up with TRBD1. Germline lookup yields CDR1 SGHTA and CDR2 FQGNSA. The V and J ends lost 1 base and 1 base, in that order; junction bases with no gene match: 4. The CDR3 has 16 amino acids. As DNA, the CDR3 is TGTGCCAGCAGCTTAGATTTGGGACAGGGGAACACTGAAGCTTTCTTT. Its translation: CASSLDLGQGNTEAFF.

In its sample, this clone was seen once. The chain combines TRBV19 with TRBJ2-7, with 7 nucleotides matching TRBD1. This CDR3 has 13 amino acids. Trimming took 4 bases from V and 3 from J; bases not matched to a gene: 3. Per the germline V gene, CDR1 is LNHDA and CDR2 is SQIVND (reference sequence). The CDR3 loop is CASSRGQFYEQYF. CDR3 bases: TGTGCCAGTAGTAGGGGACAGTTCTACGAGCAGTACTTC.

V is TRBV19 and J is TRBJ1-5, with 7 bases that match TRBD1. CDR3 length: 17 amino acids. CDR1 and CDR2 from the germline V gene are LNHDA and SQIVND (reference sequence). Losses at the gene ends were 3 bases for V and 2 bases for J; bases not matched to a gene: 10. The CDR3 sequence: CASSILRGRRGNQPQHF. The CDR3 coding sequence is TGTGCCAGTAGTATTTTAAGGGGGCGACGAGGCAATCAGCCCCAGCATTTT.

The chain recombines TRBV6-2 or TRBV6-3 with TRBJ1-1, with D perhaps TRBD1 (5 bases). Germline V gives CDR1 MNHEY, CDR2 SVGEGT. Trimming cost V 3 bases and J 7 bases, with 12 bases left between them. This CDR3 is 13 amino acids long. The CDR3 DNA is TGTGCCAGCAGTTATCACCGACAGATTGAAGCTTTCTTT. Protein: CASSYHRQIEAFF.

The chain has TRBV19 and TRBJ2-7; D remains unclear. The V end was cut by 3 bases, the J end by 2 bases, with 14 bases between. The CDR3 consists of 15 residues. Per germline, CDR1 LNHDA and CDR2 SQIVND (reference sequence). The CDR3 is CASSITPSKPYEQYF. Written as DNA, the CDR3 is TGTGCCAGTAGTATTACCCCCTCCAAGCCCTACGAGCAGTACTTC.

The chain uses TRBV27 and TRBJ2-3; possibly TRBD2 for D (6 bases). Germline V gene sequence: CDR1 MNHEY, CDR2 SMNVEV (reference sequence). Between the trimmed V and J ends, which lost 5 bases and 0 bases, there was a span of 15 bases. CDR3 length equals 16 residues. DNA for the CDR3: TGTGCCAGCAGTGTCGGGACTGTTGCTAGCACAGATACGCAGTATTTT. It specifies CASSVGTVASTDTQYF.

The chain has TRBV11-2 and TRBJ1-2; TRBD1 is a possible D gene (5 bases). The CDR3 runs 17 residues. Germline V gives CDR1 SGHAT, CDR2 FQNNGV. V lost 0 bases to trimming and J lost 7 bases, with 21 bases between them. CDR3 protein: CASSLDPPGREWSGYTF. For the CDR3, the DNA is TGTGCCAGCAGCTTAGACCCACCGGGACGGGAGTGGAGTGGCTACACCTTC.

The V call is TRBV4-3, the J call TRBJ2-7, with D perhaps TRBD1 or TRBD2 (5 bases each). V was clipped by 0 bases and J by 7 bases, with 10 bases between them. This CDR3 comprises 13 residues. Germline V lookup: CDR1 LGHNA, CDR2 YSLEER. The CDR3 DNA reads as TGCGCCAGCAGCCAAGATGGGGGTAGAGAGCAGTACTTC. Translating it yields CASSQDGGREQYF.

The genes are TRBV29-1 and TRBJ2-3, with unresolved D. The ends were cut back, 5 bases at V and 2 bases at J, with 8 bases in the middle. The CDR3 extends over 12 amino acids. Germline V gene data show CDR1 as SQVTM and CDR2 as ANQGSEA. The CDR3 sequence: CSVLESTDTQYF. The CDR3 bases are TGCAGCGTTTTAGAGTCCACAGATACGCAGTATTTT.

V is TRBV30 and J is TRBJ1-1; 7 bases align to TRBD1. CDR1 is GTSNPN and CDR2 is SVGIG in the germline V gene (reference sequence). Trimming cost V 5 bases and J 2 bases; bases outside gene matches: 5. This CDR3 spans 13 amino acids. The CDR3 nucleotides read TGTGCCTGGGAAAGGGGGCATAACACTGAAGCTTTCTTT. It translates to CAWERGHNTEAFF.

The V and J genes are TRBV7-2 and TRBJ1-2, with D uncertain. The V and J ends lost 3 bases and 8 bases respectively, with 13 bases between them. The CDR3 covers 13 residues. Germline CDR1 reads SGHTA; CDR2 reads FQGNSA. The CDR3 DNA reads TGTGCCAGCAGCTTGGCAGGCGGTAGCGGCTACACCTTC. Amino acid sequence: CASSLAGGSGYTF.

The gene calls are TRBV6-2 or TRBV6-3 and TRBJ2-1; 12 nucleotides line up with TRBD2. The CDR3 totals 16 residues. Germline-derived CDR1 and CDR2 are MNHEY and SVGEGT. Germline trimming cut 0 bases from V and 9 bases from J; bases unmatched to any gene: 6. CDR3 sequence reads: CASSYSTSGRVREQFF. As DNA, the CDR3 is TGTGCCAGCAGTTACTCGACTAGCGGGAGAGTGCGTGAGCAGTTCTTC.

The chain links TRBV19 to TRBJ1-6; D unclear. This CDR3 is built from 12 residues. CDR1 and CDR2 (germline): LNHDA, SQIVND (reference sequence). Trimming shortened V by 3 bases and J by 9 bases, and 6 bases separated the two germline ends. CDR3 in DNA: TGTGCCAGTAGTATCCGAGCTTCACCCCTCCACTTT. This codes for CASSIRASPLHF.

The chain couples TRBV5-8 to TRBJ1-5, with D hard to call. The CDR3 extends over 14 amino acids. The ends were cut back, 3 bases at V and 3 bases at J, with 10 bases in the middle. CDR1 and CDR2 from the germline V gene are SGHTS and YDEGEE. This CDR3 is CASSYLGLNQPQHF. CDR3 in DNA: TGTGCCAGCAGCTATCTTGGTCTCAATCAGCCCCAGCATTTT.

The chain recombines TRBV9 with TRBJ1-1; 8 bases agree with TRBD1. The CDR3 totals 13 residues. Per germline, CDR1 SGDLS and CDR2 YYNGEE. Trimming took 4 bases from V and 6 from J; bases not matched to a gene: 5. CDR3 region: CASSPDRGPEAFF. The CDR3, as DNA: TGTGCCAGCAGCCCAGACAGGGGCCCTGAAGCTTTCTTT.

The rearrangement links TRBV6-1 to TRBJ1-4; 7 bases map to TRBD1. With V trimmed by 2 bases and J by 11 bases, 2 bases remained unmatched. Germline loops: CDR1 MNHNS, CDR2 SASEGT. The CDR3 length is 12 residues. The CDR3 region has the DNA TGTGCCAGCAGTGAACAGGGGGGTAAACTGTTTTTT. Translated, it gives CASSEQGGKLFF.

V gene TRBV5-4 combines with J gene TRBJ2-1, with 13 bases matching TRBD2. Germline CDR1 SGHNT, CDR2 YYREEE (reference sequence). The CDR3 consists of 18 residues. V was clipped by 4 bases and J by 3 bases; unmatched bases: 10. CDR3 sequence: CASSQPGLAGIHYNEQFF. DNA of the CDR3: TGTGCCAGCAGCCAACCGGGACTAGCGGGAATTCACTACAATGAGCAGTTCTTC. Looking up the rest from reference TRBV5-4 and TRBJ2-1 gives the full variable domain: ETGVTQSPTHLIKTRGQQVTLRCSSQSGHNTVSWYQQALGQGPQFIFQYYREEENGRGNFPPRFSGLQFPNYSSELNVNALELDDSALYLCASSQPGLAGIHYNEQFFGPGTRLTVL.

The J gene is TRBJ1-2, the V gene TRBV6-5; 8 bases are shared with TRBD1. The CDR3 consists of 14 residues. Unmatched junction bases numbered 4, after V lost 7 bases and J lost 0 bases. Germline CDR1 MNHEY, CDR2 SVGAGI. The CDR3 spells CASTGQGSNYGYTF. In DNA form, the CDR3 reads TGTGCCAGCACCGGACAGGGATCTAACTATGGCTACACCTTC.

The chain recombines TRBV15 with TRBJ1-2; D call uncertain. Trimming removed 3 bases from V and 7 bases from J, with 15 bases in between. The CDR3 runs 14 residues. CDR1 and CDR2 (germline): LNHNV, YYDKDF (reference sequence). CDR3 sequence reads: CATSSGSLSSGYTF. The CDR3 nucleotides are TGTGCCACCAGCAGTGGCAGTTTGAGCTCTGGCTACACCTTC.

This chain joins TRBV7-2 and TRBJ1-6; weak D call: TRBD1 (5 bases). V shed 5 bases and J shed 7 bases, with 18 bases lying between them. The CDR3 extends over 16 amino acids. In germline, CDR1 is SGHTA, CDR2 FQGNSA. This CDR3 reads CASSKPQGLRNSPLHF. The DNA of the CDR3 is TGTGCCAGCAGCAAACCTCAGGGCCTAAGGAATTCACCCCTCCACTTT.